This T cell receptor delta chain was sequenced for a study of gamma-delta chains in newborns, infants, children. As for the study in general: Polyclonal expansion of innate γδ T cells after birth follows microbial exposure.

TCRdb made new clone calls on the reads using CATT. The data show 15,000 or so delta-chain clones, approximately 7% seen once. This clone was recorded at least ten times. This sample includes further DNA sequences coding for the same CDR3. The V and J ends lost 0 bases and 0 bases, in that order; junction bases with no gene match: 5. The CDR3 runs 16 residues. Germline CDR1 GEAIGNYY, CDR2 EKD. Input material: blood. The rearrangement joins TRDV2 to TRDJ1; 8 bases fit TRDD3. The TCR was taken from a child who was a newborn, infant or young child, either healthy, febrile or measles-vaccinated (not recorded which). The CDR3 sequence: CACDTYWGVYTDKLIF. The DNA of the CDR3 is TGTGCCTGTGACACCTACTGGGGGGTATACACCGATAAACTCATCTTT.